The rows below give T cell receptor beta chains drawn from one sample of a study of shared clonotypes between healthy human individuals. Clones were sequenced by immunoSEQ multiplex PCR, and TCRdb holds only the in-frame ones, with some missing. Of 500,000 to 550,000 clones listed, around 96% were seen once; the top ten hold around 0.066%. The specimen was naive CD4+ T cells sorted from blood. The origin of the receptors is a woman aged 30 to 39 in good health. CDR3s include the opening cysteine and the closing phenylalanine or tryptophan. The order of the fields is V gene, D gene, CDR3 protein. A D gene is named only where the DNA matches it firmly.

V gene: TRBV10-3; D gene: -; CDR3 protein: CAISDTGTPNTGELFF
V gene: TRBV28; D gene: TRBD1; CDR3 protein: CASSSQGAGNYGYTF
V gene: TRBV10-1; D gene: -; CDR3 protein: CASSVAEITDTQYF
V gene: TRBV2; D gene: -; CDR3 protein: CASKEHGGGYTF
V gene: TRBV28; D gene: -; CDR3 protein: CASSLEGFGTGELFF
V gene: TRBV5-1; D gene: -; CDR3 protein: CASSLASSSGANVLTF
V gene: TRBV2; D gene: -; CDR3 protein: CARMEVIGNTIYF
V gene: TRBV21-1; D gene: -; CDR3 protein: CARAPGQGPYGYTF
V gene: TRBV28; D gene: TRBD2; CDR3 protein: CASIPLAASYEQYF
V gene: TRBV9; D gene: -; CDR3 protein: CASSVAPVQETQYF
V gene: TRBV5-1; D gene: -; CDR3 protein: CASSSGPSLNEQFF
V gene: TRBV6-1; D gene: -; CDR3 protein: CASSEGQGRGYTF
V gene: TRBV13; D gene: TRBD2; CDR3 protein: CASSPGLAGAQDTVMEQYF
V gene: TRBV4-1; D gene: -; CDR3 protein: CASSLDRENFKNIQYF
V gene: TRBV28; D gene: TRBD2; CDR3 protein: CASSMASGRASGTDTQYF
V gene: TRBV28; D gene: -; CDR3 protein: CASSLAGKPQHF
V gene: TRBV7-9; D gene: TRBD1; CDR3 protein: CASSLVGQVGTEAFF
V gene: TRBV19; D gene: -; CDR3 protein: CASSPDSYQPQHF
V gene: TRBV6-5; D gene: -; CDR3 protein: CASSYRFGDTQYF
V gene: TRBV6-6; D gene: -; CDR3 protein: CASSPRDTYTEAFF
V gene: TRBV10-2; D gene: -; CDR3 protein: CASRQGGNTYF
V gene: TRBV10-2; D gene: -; CDR3 protein: CASTDSSFTDTQYF
V gene: TRBV6-5; D gene: TRBD1; CDR3 protein: CASGGDRLNTEAFF
V gene: TRBV19; D gene: -; CDR3 protein: CASSKADYSNQPQHF
V gene: TRBV29-1; D gene: -; CDR3 protein: CSVGTVVSVVTEAFF
V gene: TRBV7-6; D gene: -; CDR3 protein: CASSEKETQYF
V gene: TRBV19; D gene: -; CDR3 protein: CASSMSGGLSHNEQFF